This entry lists 21 T cell receptor beta chains sequenced from one sample in a study of PD-L1 blockade in urothelial cancer (dated by TCRdb to the late 2010s). Explained via the paper, the time point label denotes: pretreatment peripheral blood. Library generation was performed with the immunoSEQ multiplex PCR assay. TCRdb's version of the immuneACCESS table is confined to in-frame rearrangements and falls short of the full clone set. An unresolved V gene accounts for under half of the shortfall where checked; the remainder is of unknown origin. The sample records tens of thousands of clones, around 81% of which are singletons. Jointly, the top ten make up 2.5% to 3.5% of the sample. Sample: PBMCs, taken around atezolizumab (anti-PD-L1) treatment. The receptors were gathered from a man aged 70 or older with urothelial cancer.

This chain uses TRBV28 with TRBJ1-5, with TRBD1 matching 7 bases. J gave up 0 bases and V 1 base, and 12 bases lay outside the gene matches. CDR3 length: 19 residues. CDR1 and CDR2 (germline): MDHEN, SYDVKM. In DNA, the CDR3 is TGTGCCAGCAGTTTATCAACAGGGGTAGGAGGATATAGCAATCAGCCCCAGCATTTT. Residues: CASSLSTGVGGYSNQPQHF.

V gene TRBV27 combines with J gene TRBJ1-2; possible D gene TRBD1, 5 bases. V was shortened by 0 bases and J by 8 bases, with 13 bases between the two germline ends. This CDR3 comprises 14 residues. From germline, CDR1 is MNHEY and CDR2 SMNVEV (reference sequence). Here the CDR3 reads CASSLSAGVSGYTF. CDR3 nucleotide sequence: TGTGCCAGCAGTTTATCGGCGGGGGTTTCAGGCTACACCTTC.

This clone was observed a handful of times. The chain has TRBV7-9 and TRBJ2-7; 7 bases are shared with TRBD1. From germline, CDR1 is SEHNR and CDR2 FQNEAQ (reference sequence). CDR3 length: 14 residues. V trimming: 6 bases; J trimming: 0 bases; junction bases outside the gene matches: 5. CDR3 amino acids: CASRDTGDSYEQYF. The CDR3 nucleotides read TGTGCCAGCAGAGATACAGGGGACTCCTACGAGCAGTACTTC.

This clone was detected only a few times. The junction shows a germline mismatch at one end, possibly a read error. The V and J genes are TRBV29-1 and TRBJ2-7, with 14 bases aligning to TRBD2. The CDR3 consists of 14 residues. Germline CDR1 reads SQVTM; CDR2 reads ANQGSEA. The CDR3 bases are TGCAGCGTGGAAGGGACTAGCGGGAGCCACGAGCAGTACTTC. Translation gives CSVEGTSGSHEQYF.

The chain recombines TRBV7-9 with TRBJ2-1; 9 bases align to TRBD1. Germline V gene lookup returns CDR1 SEHNR and CDR2 FQNEAQ (reference sequence). The length of the CDR3 is 15 residues. The trim removed 5 bases at V and 8 bases at J, leaving 10 bases unmatched. The CDR3 DNA reads TGTGCCAGCAGCCCGGGACAGGGAATCCCCGATGAGCAGTTCTTC. The encoded protein is CASSPGQGIPDEQFF.

The CDR3 nucleotides read TGTGCCAGCAACCGGGACGGGAGCTCCTACGAGCAGTACTTC. This sequence encodes CASNRDGSSYEQYF. The chain has TRBV2 and TRBJ2-7, with a possible D match to TRBD2 (6 bases). The CDR3 spans 14 residues. The V gene's germline CDR1 is SNHLY and CDR2 FYNNEI. The germline V and J ends were trimmed by 7 bases and 0 bases, with 13 bases remaining between them.

CDR3 coding DNA: TGTGCCAGCAGTGAGTCGGGTGAGACCCAGTACTTC. Amino acids: CASSESGETQYF. V gene TRBV6-1 combines with J gene TRBJ2-5, with D hard to call. Trimming shortened V by 3 bases and J by 5 bases, and 7 bases separated the two germline ends. The germline V gene has CDR1 MNHNS and CDR2 SASEGT. The CDR3 is 12 amino acids.

The chain carries TRBV6-6 and TRBJ2-2; possibly TRBD1 for D (6 bases). The CDR3 loop spans 14 amino acids. CDR1 and CDR2 from the germline V gene are MNHNY and SVGAGI (reference sequence). Trimming pared 7 bases from V and 6 bases from J, leaving 15 bases between. This chain's CDR3 is CASIEQGGAGELFF. CDR3 DNA: TGTGCCAGCATCGAACAGGGTGGAGCCGGGGAGCTGTTTTTT.

The J gene is TRBJ1-1, the V gene TRBV30; 7 bases fit TRBD1. The CDR3 runs 13 residues. Germline-derived CDR1 and CDR2 are GTSNPN and SVGIG (reference sequence). J was trimmed by 0 bases and V by 4 bases; bases with no gene match: 2. The CDR3 reads CAWTTGVNTEAFF. The CDR3 region has the DNA TGTGCCTGGACCACAGGGGTGAACACTGAAGCTTTCTTT.

The chain recombines TRBV5-1 with TRBJ1-2; D is unclear. Trimming left V 0 bases short and J 4 bases short, with 7 bases between. The CDR3 is made up of 13 amino acids. Per germline, CDR1 SGHRS and CDR2 YFSETQ. The CDR3 DNA sequence: TGCGCCAGCAGCTTGGAACAGAGCTATGGCTACACCTTC. This sequence encodes CASSLEQSYGYTF.

The rearrangement uses TRBV5-1 and TRBJ2-7; TRBD2 matches 7 bases. Germline V gene lookup returns CDR1 SGHRS and CDR2 YFSETQ. This CDR3 comprises 16 residues. Losses at the gene ends were 0 bases for V and 2 bases for J; bases not matched to a gene: 8. CDR3 amino acids: CASSLDVASGAYEQYF. CDR3 in DNA: TGCGCCAGCAGCTTGGATGTGGCTAGCGGTGCCTACGAGCAGTACTTC.

A note on this clone: Relative to the germline gene, one junction end is altered; a read error may explain this. The chain uses TRBV7-7 and TRBJ2-5, with 9 bases matching TRBD2. Germline lookup yields CDR1 SSHAT and CDR2 FNYEAQ (reference sequence). The CDR3 has 14 amino acids. The CDR3 region is CASSPVAGAETQYF. The CDR3 DNA sequence: TGTGCTAGCAGCCCGGTAGCGGGAGCAGAGACCCAGTACTTC.

The CDR3, as DNA: TGTGCCAGCTCACCGCGAGGACTAGCGGGAGATCAAGATACGCAGTATTTT. It encodes CASSPRGLAGDQDTQYF. The chain employs TRBV18 and TRBJ2-3; 13 bases are shared with TRBD2. This CDR3 spans 17 amino acids. The V gene end was trimmed by 3 bases and the J gene end by 5 bases; junction bases not matched to a gene: 8. Germline V gene lookup returns CDR1 KGHSH and CDR2 LQKENI.

J is TRBJ2-7 and V is TRBV5-6, with 7 bases identical to TRBD1. Germline CDR1 is SGHDT and CDR2 is YYEEEE. The V gene end was trimmed by 3 bases and the J gene end by 6 bases; junction bases not matched to a gene: 3. This CDR3 is 12 amino acids long. CDR3 nucleotides: TGTGCCAGCAGCTCTACAGGGGTCGAGCAGTACTTC. It translates to CASSSTGVEQYF.

CDR3 bases: TGTGCCAGCTCAGACTTAAGCTCCTACGAGCAGTACTTC. This codes for CASSDLSSYEQYF. The chain recombines TRBV4-2 with TRBJ2-7, with unresolved D. CDR1 is LGHNA and CDR2 is YNFKEQ in the germline V gene. With 8 bases removed from V and 0 bases from J, the gap between germline ends came to 11 bases. This CDR3 has 13 residues.

The rearrangement uses TRBV27 and TRBJ2-7, with 11 nucleotides matching TRBD1. Germline CDR1 and CDR2: MNHEY and SMNVEV (reference sequence). This CDR3 is 16 amino acids long. Trimming at V came to 6 bases and at J to 5 bases, leaving 12 bases not matched to a gene. The CDR3 DNA reads TGTGCCAGCAGCCTCTCAGCCTGGACAGGGGGCGACGAGCAGTACTTC. Protein sequence: CASSLSAWTGGDEQYF.

V and J are TRBV9 and TRBJ2-7; a weak D match, TRBD1 (7 bases). This CDR3 region has 14 residues. Germline values: CDR1 SGDLS, CDR2 YYNGEE. V shed 0 bases and J shed 7 bases, with 14 bases lying between them. CDR3 bases: TGTGCCAGCAGCGTAGTGACCCCAGGGGGGGAGCAGTACTTC. This translates into CASSVVTPGGEQYF.

The rearrangement uses TRBV19 and TRBJ1-2; D possibly corresponds to TRBD1 (6 bases). The CDR3 runs 14 residues. V was trimmed by 5 bases and J by 8 bases, leaving 18 bases between them. Germline CDR1 is LNHDA and CDR2 is SQIVND (reference sequence). The CDR3 spells CASSPHTGQRGYTF. In DNA, the CDR3 is TGTGCCAGTAGTCCTCACACAGGGCAACGGGGCTACACCTTC.

The gene calls are TRBV28 and TRBJ2-7, with a possible D match to TRBD2 (6 bases). V lost 6 bases and J 2 bases, leaving 17 bases between the germline ends. Germline V lookup: CDR1 MDHEN, CDR2 SYDVKM. This CDR3 is built from 15 residues. This CDR3 reads CASRTRGLAAYEQYF. The CDR3 nucleotides read TGTGCCAGCAGAACTCGGGGACTTGCGGCCTACGAGCAGTACTTC. Drawing the rest from reference TRBV28 and TRBJ2-7, the complete variable domain is DVKVTQSSRYLVKRTGEKVFLECVQDMDHENMFWYRQDPGLGLRLIYFSYDVKMKEKGDIPEGYSVSREKKERFSLILESASTNQTSMYLCASRTRGLAAYEQYFGPGTRLTVT.

V gene TRBV2 combines with J gene TRBJ2-1, with TRBD1 matching 7 bases. The germline V gene has CDR1 SNHLY and CDR2 FYNNEI. This CDR3 spans 14 amino acids. J gave up 7 bases and V 4 bases, and 7 bases lay outside the gene matches. The DNA for the CDR3 is TGTGCCAGCAGTGGGGGACAGTTAGGTAATGAGCAGTTCTTC. It is translated as CASSGGQLGNEQFF.

This sequence joins TRBV5-1 and TRBJ2-2; 8 bases map to TRBD1. Germline values: CDR1 SGHRS, CDR2 YFSETQ. This CDR3 contains 16 residues. The J segment lost 6 bases and the V segment lost 1 base, leaving 8 bases of the junction unmatched. The CDR3 nucleotides read TGCGCCAGCAGCTTGTCTGGACAGGGAGGTTCCGGGGAGCTGTTTTTT. Encoded protein: CASSLSGQGGSGELFF.